This TCR beta chain appears in the sequencing data of a study of molecular identifiers for immune sequencing clone quantification. It was with previously described methods and listed TCR primers that bulk TCR libraries were made. TCRdb fed the PCR reads into MiXCR, producing one record per CDR3 protein. This table holds around 470,000 distinct CDR3 sequences, about 26% found once. The CDR3 is 14 amino acids. V dropped 8 bases and J dropped 2; count of bases not matched to a gene: 7. Germline V lookup: CDR1 MNHEY, CDR2 SVGEGT. Libraries for naive CD8 T cells, which were made from around 20,000 to 1,000,000 sorted cells, drew on 10%, 30% or 50% of the RNA. For naive CD8 T cells, sorting used the CD8+CD4-CCR7+CD45RA+ phenotype.

The chain uses TRBV6-2 or TRBV6-3 and TRBJ1-2, with 8 bases lining up with TRBD1. Sequencing was carried out using naive CD8+ T cells from blood, with Jurkat cell RNA spiked in. Subset here: FACS-sorted CD8+CD4-CCR7+CD45RA+ naive T cells. The source is a human donor in good health. Some libraries in this study had Jurkat cell RNA spiked in. The CDR3 DNA reads TGTGCCAGCTGGGACAGGTCCCCAAACTATGGCTACACCTTC. This encodes CASWDRSPNYGYTF.